The 29 T cell receptor beta chains below come from one sample, sequenced in a study of blood T cell repertoires in COVID-19. Sequencing used immunoSEQ multiplex PCR; TCRdb keeps in-frame clones, though not all of them. The table has roughly 70,000 clones, roughly 84% seen once; the top ten hold roughly 4%. The specimen was peripheral blood. The receptors originated from a man between 65 and 80 years old with acute or convalescent COVID-19.

V is TRBV9 and J is TRBJ2-7; possibly TRBD2 for D (7 bases). The CDR3 contains 16 residues. Germline V gene sequence: CDR1 SGDLS, CDR2 YYNGEE. V dropped 4 bases and J dropped 0 bases, with 17 bases sitting between them. CDR3 nucleotides: TGTGCCAGCAGCTTCCAAGGGGGGGCCAGCTCCTACGAGCAGTACTTC. Its protein is CASSFQGGASSYEQYF.

This chain uses TRBV21-1 with TRBJ1-5; no check of the table's D call, TRBD1, against the DNA was made. TRBV21-1 is tagged as a pseudogene. The CDR3 runs 15 residues. The CDR3 protein is CASSKNDRGHQPQHF. CDR3 DNA sequence: TGTGCCAGCAGCAAGAACGACAGGGGCCATCAGCCCCAGCATTTT.

The chain has TRBV2 and TRBJ2-7; 9 positions agree with TRBD2. CDR1 SNHLY and CDR2 FYNNEI come from the germline V gene. The J segment lost 3 bases and the V segment lost 8 bases, leaving 11 bases of the junction unmatched. The CDR3 is 15 amino acids. CDR3 nucleotides: TGTGCCAGCTACGGGACTAGCCTACGAGTCTACGAGCAGTACTTC. It translates to CASYGTSLRVYEQYF.

The chain employs TRBV4-2 and TRBJ2-3; 10 bases fit TRBD2. The trim removed 4 bases at V and 2 bases at J, leaving 3 bases unmatched. The CDR3 runs to 15 residues. Germline lookup yields CDR1 LGHNA and CDR2 YNFKEQ. The CDR3 DNA is TGTGCCAGCAGCCTTGGACTAGCGGACACAGATACGCAGTATTTT. It specifies CASSLGLADTDTQYF.

The chain uses TRBV3-1 (or the pseudogene TRBV3-2) and TRBJ2-3; 12 bases line up with TRBD1. Trimming cost V 4 bases and J 5 bases; bases outside gene matches: 4. Looked up from germline, CDR1 is LGHDT and CDR2 is YNNKEL (reference sequence). The CDR3 has 15 residues. The CDR3 is CASSRRDRGRDTQYF. The DNA for the CDR3 is TGTGCCAGCAGCCGCCGGGACAGGGGGCGAGATACGCAGTATTTT.

V is TRBV19 and J is TRBJ2-7; weak D call: TRBD1 (6 bases). V was pared by 5 bases and J by 4 bases, with 18 bases between. This CDR3 has 15 residues. The germline gives CDR1 LNHDA, CDR2 SQIVND (reference sequence). The CDR3 DNA reads as TGTGCCAGTAGTCCATCCCCGGACAGACTTTACGAGCAGTACTTC. Translation: CASSPSPDRLYEQYF.

The chain couples TRBV4-1 to TRBJ2-3; TRBD1 might be the D (6 bases). This CDR3 comprises 14 residues. Trimming removed 3 bases from V and 4 bases from J, with 11 bases in between. The germline gives CDR1 MGHRA, CDR2 YSYEKL. The CDR3 DNA reads as TGCGCCAGCAGCCAGGCACAGGGCTCAGATACGCAGTATTTT. It encodes CASSQAQGSDTQYF.

This chain uses TRBV7-8 with TRBJ2-7; 9 nucleotides align to TRBD1. Germline lookup yields CDR1 SGHVS and CDR2 FQNEAQ. V lost 3 bases, J lost 3 bases, and 6 bases stayed unmatched. CDR3 length: 15 residues. CDR3 in amino acids: CASSLAGQGHYEQYF. CDR3 nucleotide sequence: TGTGCCAGCAGCTTGGCGGGACAGGGACACTACGAGCAGTACTTC.

The chain employs TRBV6-6 and TRBJ1-1, with TRBD1 matching over 9 bases. The V segment lost 6 bases and the J segment 7 bases; nucleotides outside the gene matches: 3. Germline V CDR1 and CDR2: MNHNY, SVGAGI (reference sequence). The CDR3 consists of 12 residues. The CDR3 nucleotides read TGTGCCAGCAGCTGGACAGGGGTTGAAGCTTTCTTT. This gives the protein CASSWTGVEAFF.

The chain joins TRBV27 to TRBJ1-1, with D uncertain. Germline CDR1 and CDR2: MNHEY and SMNVEV (reference sequence). The CDR3 runs to 13 residues. V was trimmed by 6 bases and J by 2 bases, leaving 10 bases between them. The CDR3 DNA follows: TGTGCCAGCAGCTCTACAGTTAACACTGAAGCTTTCTTT. This gives the protein CASSSTVNTEAFF.

The chain is built from TRBV13 and TRBJ2-3, with 8 bases matching TRBD2. Germline V gene data show CDR1 as PRHDT and CDR2 as FYEKMQ (reference sequence). V lost 5 bases to trimming and J lost 1 base; unmatched junction nucleotides: 8. The CDR3 covers 16 residues. CDR3 in DNA: TGTGCCAGCAGCCTCCGAGCGGGGGAGGGCACAGATACGCAGTATTTT. This encodes CASSLRAGEGTDTQYF.

This clone was recorded only once. V and J are TRBV5-5 and TRBJ1-3, with TRBD1 as a possible D gene (5 bases). This CDR3 is 15 amino acids long. V lost 0 bases and J 3 bases, leaving 10 bases between the germline ends. Germline CDR1 and CDR2: SGHKS and YYEKEE (reference sequence). CDR3 protein: CASSLAMQGGNTIYF. CDR3 nucleotides: TGTGCCAGCAGCTTGGCCATGCAGGGTGGAAACACCATATATTTT.

The V gene is TRBV6-5, the J gene TRBJ1-1; 7 nucleotides line up with TRBD1. The CDR3 has 12 amino acids. Losses at the gene ends were 3 bases for V and 7 bases for J; bases not matched to a gene: 2. The germline V gene has CDR1 MNHEY and CDR2 SVGAGI. The chain's CDR3 is CASSYRDSEAFF. As DNA, the CDR3 is TGTGCCAGCAGTTATAGGGACAGTGAAGCTTTCTTT.

The rearrangement joins TRBV15 to TRBJ1-4; 7 nucleotides line up with TRBD1. Germline trimming cut 1 base from V and 7 bases from J; bases unmatched to any gene: 3. This CDR3 is built from 14 residues. Germline-derived CDR1 and CDR2 are LNHNV and YYDKDF (reference sequence). CDR3 sequence reads: CATSRGRGVEKLFF. The CDR3 bases are TGTGCCACCAGCAGAGGCAGGGGGGTTGAAAAACTGTTTTTT.

The J gene is TRBJ2-2, the V gene TRBV7-2; 10 positions match TRBD2. This CDR3 comprises 15 residues. After removal of 4 bases from V and 3 bases from J, the junction contained 2 bases not matched to a gene. Germline CDR1 is SGHTA and CDR2 is FQGNSA. The CDR3 here is CASSSSGGYTGELFF. CDR3 nucleotide sequence: TGTGCCAGCAGCTCTAGCGGGGGTTACACCGGGGAGCTGTTTTTT.

The rearrangement joins TRBV3-1 (or the pseudogene TRBV3-2) to TRBJ1-2; maybe TRBD1 (6 bases). Germline CDR1 reads LGHDT; CDR2 reads YNNKEL (reference sequence). The CDR3 covers 16 residues. Trimming shortened V by 4 bases and J by 7 bases, and 22 bases separated the two germline ends. The CDR3 bases are TGTGCCAGCAGCCTCCGCACCGGGACACCAAGGGCTGGCTACACCTTC. It translates to CASSLRTGTPRAGYTF.

This chain connects TRBV15 to TRBJ1-2; 9 bases fit TRBD1. V lost 0 bases, J lost 6 bases, and 5 bases stayed unmatched. Germline V CDR1 and CDR2: LNHNV, YYDKDF (reference sequence). The CDR3 totals 15 residues. For the CDR3, the DNA is TGTGCCACCAGCAGAGAGACAGGGGGGCTGGATGGCTACACCTTC. This translates into CATSRETGGLDGYTF. Together with reference TRBV15 and TRBJ1-2, the CDR3 gives the full variable domain: DAMVIQNPRYQVTQFGKPVTLSCSQTLNHNVMYWYQQKSSQAPKLLFHYYDKDFNNEADTPDNFQSRRPNTSFCFLDIRSPGLGDTAMYLCATSRETGGLDGYTFGSGTRLTVV.

J is TRBJ2-1 and V is TRBV7-3, with D perhaps matching TRBD1 (6 bases). Germline CDR1 is SGHTA and CDR2 is FQGTGA. The CDR3 runs to 15 residues. V shed 2 bases and J shed 9 bases, with 17 bases lying between them. As DNA, the CDR3 is TGTGCCAGCAGCTTACCTGGGGCAGGGGCCACTGAGCAGTTCTTC. Encoded protein: CASSLPGAGATEQFF.

The chain carries TRBV30 and TRBJ2-7; a weak D match, TRBD2 (5 bases). Looked up from germline, CDR1 is GTSNPN and CDR2 is SVGIG (reference sequence). CDR3 length: 15 amino acids. V was trimmed by 0 bases and J by 0 bases, leaving 12 bases between them. This CDR3 reads CAWSVSGIISYEQYF. As DNA, the CDR3 is TGTGCCTGGAGTGTCTCCGGGATAATCTCCTACGAGCAGTACTTC.

The chain carries TRBV11-2 and TRBJ2-7, with D possibly being TRBD1 (6 bases). Germline assignment: CDR1 SGHAT and CDR2 FQNNGV. The CDR3 is made up of 14 amino acids. Trimming left V 5 bases short and J 3 bases short, with 14 bases between. The chain's CDR3 is CASSTRQELYEQYF. DNA of the CDR3: TGTGCCAGCAGCACCCGACAGGAGCTCTACGAGCAGTACTTC. The complete variable domain, with remaining parts taken from reference TRBV11-2 and TRBJ2-7, reads EAGVAQSPRYKIIEKRQSVAFWCNPISGHATLYWYQQILGQGPKLLIQFQNNGVVDDSQLPKDRFSAERLKGVDSTLKIQPAKLEDSAVYLCASSTRQELYEQYFGPGTRLTVT.

DNA of the CDR3: TGTGCCAGCAGCCCTCATCTAGGACTAGTCATCGGGGAGCTGTTTTTT. Its translation is CASSPHLGLVIGELFF. J is TRBJ2-2 and V is TRBV7-9, with TRBD2 matching over 7 bases. The CDR3 consists of 16 residues. Germline values: CDR1 SEHNR, CDR2 FQNEAQ (reference sequence). J was trimmed by 7 bases and V by 5 bases; bases with no gene match: 13.

In DNA form, the CDR3 reads TGTGCCAGCACCAGGACAGGGGGCTCCTACGAGCAGTACTTC. Residues: CASTRTGGSYEQYF. The chain recombines TRBV2 with TRBJ2-7, with 10 nucleotides matching TRBD1. With V trimmed by 7 bases and J by 0 bases, 3 bases remained unmatched. The CDR3 is 14 residues long. Looked up from germline, CDR1 is SNHLY and CDR2 is FYNNEI.

J is TRBJ1-1 and V is TRBV18; D might be TRBD1 (5 bases). This CDR3 is built from 15 residues. V lost 3 bases and J lost 11, with 22 bases in between. Germline V gene lookup returns CDR1 KGHSH and CDR2 LQKENI. The CDR3 DNA follows: TGTGCCAGCTCACCTACTACTGGGGGGAGTGGTGGTGCTTTCTTT. This gives the protein CASSPTTGGSGGAFF.

This clone came up once. The V gene is TRBV7-4, the J gene TRBJ1-2; 12 bases agree with TRBD1. The CDR3 has 14 amino acids. Germline CDR1 reads SGHVT; CDR2 reads SQSDAQ. V lost 5 bases and J lost 2; bases outside the gene matches: 0. The DNA for the CDR3 is TGTGCCAGCAGCGGGACAGGGGGCAACTATGGCTACACCTTC. It translates to CASSGTGGNYGYTF.

The chain uses TRBV5-1 and TRBJ2-3, with D possibly matching TRBD2 (5 bases). The CDR3 has 16 amino acids. Deletions cut 4 bases from V and 0 bases from J, with 15 bases between. CDR1 and CDR2 (germline): SGHRS, YFSETQ. The CDR3 region is CASSLIPLASTDTQYF. The CDR3 DNA reads as TGCGCCAGCAGCCTAATCCCGTTAGCGAGCACAGATACGCAGTATTTT.

This chain links TRBV9 with TRBJ1-2; the match to TRBD1 covers 9 bases. The CDR3 covers 17 residues. The germline CDR1 and CDR2 sequences are SGDLS and YYNGEE. V trimming: 0 bases; J trimming: 4 bases; junction bases outside the gene matches: 10. The CDR3 spells CASSVEGTGRRGYGYTF. The DNA for the CDR3 is TGTGCCAGCAGCGTAGAAGGGACAGGGAGGAGAGGCTATGGCTACACCTTC. The whole variable domain, filled in from reference TRBV9 and TRBJ1-2, reads DSGVTQTPKHLITATGQRVTLRCSPRSGDLSVYWYQQSLDQGLQFLIQYYNGEERAKGNILERFSAQQFPDLHSELNLSSLELGDSALYFCASSVEGTGRRGYGYTFGSGTRLTVV.

CDR3 DNA: TGCAGCGTTGAACCGGGACTAGCGGGGGCCTACAATGAGCAGTTCTTC. Encoded protein: CSVEPGLAGAYNEQFF. This chain connects TRBV29-1 to TRBJ2-1; 14 positions agree with TRBD2. Germline trimming cut 2 bases from V and 2 bases from J; bases unmatched to any gene: 2. CDR3 size: 16 residues. The germline CDR1 and CDR2 sequences are SQVTM and ANQGSEA.

To note about this clone: Distinct nucleotide sequences in the sample also encode this CDR3. This sequence joins TRBV6-5 and TRBJ1-1; a possible D gene is TRBD1 (5 bases). Trimming shortened V by 3 bases and J by 4 bases, and 9 bases separated the two germline ends. Germline CDR1 and CDR2: MNHEY and SVGAGI. CDR3 length equals 13 residues. The CDR3 region has the DNA TGTGCCAGCAGTTATCTGGGGGGCACTGAAGCTTTCTTT. Encoded protein: CASSYLGGTEAFF.

The chain has TRBV24-1 and TRBJ1-5, with TRBD1 matching over 10 bases. Germline CDR1 reads KGHDR; CDR2 reads SFDVKD. J gave up 5 bases and V 9 bases, and 3 bases lay outside the gene matches. The length of the CDR3 is 13 residues. The CDR3 sequence is CATQGTGDQPQHF. In nucleotides, the CDR3 is TGTGCCACCCAGGGGACAGGGGATCAGCCCCAGCATTTT.